The clone carrying this T cell receptor beta chain was counted at least ten times. Its antigen is not identified. The length of the CDR3 is 18 residues. The ends were cut back, 0 bases at V and 5 bases at J, with 17 bases in the middle. Germline lookup yields CDR1 MNHNS and CDR2 SASEGT. This sample is part of a study of liver allograft versus peripheral blood T cells. Study-level background: Blood and transplanted-liver T cell receptor repertoires from recipients were compared. General observations from the study: In liver allografts, T cell receptor repertoires reportedly differed from the repertoires found in peripheral blood.

A single record per CDR3 protein comes from TCRdb applying MiXCR to the reads. In the table there are around 9,000 distinct CDR3 sequences, roughly 22% of which are singletons. V is TRBV6-1 and J is TRBJ1-6; D ambiguous. The source is a human patient who had a liver transplant. The graft donor may have contributed some T cells. In DNA form, the CDR3 reads TGTGCCAGCAGTGAAGCCTTCAAAGGCCCCAAAGATAATTCACCCCTCCACTTT. Translation gives CASSEAFKGPKDNSPLHF.